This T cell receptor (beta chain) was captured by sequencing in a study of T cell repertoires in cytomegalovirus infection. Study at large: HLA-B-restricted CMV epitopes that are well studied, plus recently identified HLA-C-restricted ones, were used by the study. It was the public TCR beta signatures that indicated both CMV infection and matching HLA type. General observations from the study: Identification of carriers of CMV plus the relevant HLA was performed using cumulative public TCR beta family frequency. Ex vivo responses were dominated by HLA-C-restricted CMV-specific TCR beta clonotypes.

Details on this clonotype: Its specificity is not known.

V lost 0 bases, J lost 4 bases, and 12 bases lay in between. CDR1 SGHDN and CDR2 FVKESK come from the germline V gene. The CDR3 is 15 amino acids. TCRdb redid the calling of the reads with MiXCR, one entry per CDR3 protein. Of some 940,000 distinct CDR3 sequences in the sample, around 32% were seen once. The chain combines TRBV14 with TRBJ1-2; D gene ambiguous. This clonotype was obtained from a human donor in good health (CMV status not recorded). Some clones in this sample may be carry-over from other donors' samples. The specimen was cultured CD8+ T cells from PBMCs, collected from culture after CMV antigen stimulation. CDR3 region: CASSQDPSVGYGYTF. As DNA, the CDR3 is TGTGCCAGCAGCCAAGACCCCTCGGTTGGCTATGGCTACACCTTC.